This T cell receptor (beta chain) appears in the sequencing data of a study of Graves' ophthalmopathy and Graves' hyperthyroidism. This clonotype has at least ten counts. V lost 6 bases to trimming and J lost 3 bases, with 23 bases between them. CDR3 length equals 17 residues. Germline CDR1 is MDHEN and CDR2 is SYDVKM. Amplification of the TCR beta CDR3 regions used RNA transcripts (as template). The workflow started with a first-round RT-PCR run with HTBI primers and then moved on to a second-round multiplex PCR. MiXCR, run by TCRdb on the multiplex PCR reads, gives a single entry per CDR3 protein. The sample records 350,000 to 400,000 distinct CDR3 sequences, about 16% being singletons.

This receptor was identified in a woman aged 18-30 years with Graves' ophthalmopathy. Sequenced material: peripheral blood. The chain uses TRBV28 and TRBJ2-5, with D possibly being TRBD1 or TRBD2 (6 bases each). CDR3 sequence: CASRALEGGLFEETQYF. CDR3 sequence (DNA): TGTGCCAGCAGGGCACTGGAGGGGGGTCTGTTCGAAGAGACCCAGTACTTC.